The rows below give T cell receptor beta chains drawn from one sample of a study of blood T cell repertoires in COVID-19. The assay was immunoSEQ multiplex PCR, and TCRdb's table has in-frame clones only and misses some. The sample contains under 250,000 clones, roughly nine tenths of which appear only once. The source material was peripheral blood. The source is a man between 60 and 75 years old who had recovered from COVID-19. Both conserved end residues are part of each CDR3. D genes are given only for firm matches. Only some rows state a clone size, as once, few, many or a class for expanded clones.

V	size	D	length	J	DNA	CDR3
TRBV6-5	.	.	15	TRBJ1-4	TGTGCCAGCAGTTACGGGGGGGGACAATGGGAAAAACTGTTTTTT	CASSYGGGQWEKLFF
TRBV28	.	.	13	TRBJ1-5	TGTGCCAGCGACGGGATCAGCAATCAGCCCCAGCATTTT	CASDGISNQPQHF
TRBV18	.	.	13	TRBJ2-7	TGTGCCAGCTCACCACCCAGGGAATACGAGCAGTACTTC	CASSPPREYEQYF
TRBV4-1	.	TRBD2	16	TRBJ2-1	TGCGCCAGCAGCCAAGATCGGCCTAGCGGGTTTAAGGAGCAGTTCTTC	CASSQDRPSGFKEQFF
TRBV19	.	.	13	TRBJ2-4	TGTGCCAGTAGTATAGTGGCAGGAAACATTCAGTACTTC	CASSIVAGNIQYF
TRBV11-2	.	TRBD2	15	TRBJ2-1	TGTGCCAGCGGGATAGCGGGGGCCTACTCAAATGAGCAGTTCTTC	CASGIAGAYSNEQFF
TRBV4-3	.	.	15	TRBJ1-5	TGCGCCAGCAGCCAAGAGACTAGTAGCAATCAGCCCCAGCATTTT	CASSQETSSNQPQHF
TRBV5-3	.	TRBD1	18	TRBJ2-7	TGTGCCAGAAGCTTGGGGCAACCGGGACAGGGGGCACCCTACGAGCAGTACTTC	CARSLGQPGQGAPYEQYF
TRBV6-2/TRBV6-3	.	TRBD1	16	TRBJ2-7	TGTGCCAGCAGTTACCCCCAGGGGGCCGGGAGCTACGAGCAGTACTTC	CASSYPQGAGSYEQYF
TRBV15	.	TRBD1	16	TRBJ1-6	TGTGCCACCAGCAGAGGACAGGGGGCGGTAAATTCACCCCTCCACTTT	CATSRGQGAVNSPLHF
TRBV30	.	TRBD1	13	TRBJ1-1	TGTGCCTGGAGCCACAGGGGGGGCACTGAAGCTTTCTTT	CAWSHRGGTEAFF
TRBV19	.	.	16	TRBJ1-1	TGTGCCAGTAGAAGAGGAACAGGGACCGTGAATGCTGAAGCTTTCTTT	CASRRGTGTVNAEAFF
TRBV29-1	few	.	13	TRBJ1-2	TGCAGCGCCACGCTACTGGCGGACTATGGCTACACCTTC	CSATLLADYGYTF